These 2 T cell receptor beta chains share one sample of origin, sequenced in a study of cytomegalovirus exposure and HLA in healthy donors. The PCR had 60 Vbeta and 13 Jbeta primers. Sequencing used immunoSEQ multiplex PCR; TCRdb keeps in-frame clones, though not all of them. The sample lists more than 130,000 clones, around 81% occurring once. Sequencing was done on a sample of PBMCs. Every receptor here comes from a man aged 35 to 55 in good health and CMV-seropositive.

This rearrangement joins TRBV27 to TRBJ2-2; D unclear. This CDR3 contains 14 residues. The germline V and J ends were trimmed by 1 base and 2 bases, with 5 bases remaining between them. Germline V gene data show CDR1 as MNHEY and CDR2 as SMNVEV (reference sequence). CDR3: CASSLYRNTGELFF. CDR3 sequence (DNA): TGTGCCAGCAGTTTATATAGAAACACCGGGGAGCTGTTTTTT.

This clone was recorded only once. Here the CDR3 DNA reads TGTGCCAGCAGCTTCATCGGGACAGGGAACACCGGGGAGCTGTTTTTT. Its protein product is CASSFIGTGNTGELFF. This chain joins TRBV5-4 and TRBJ2-2, with 8 bases fitting TRBD1. The CDR3 has 16 residues. Trimming at V came to 2 bases and at J to 1 base, leaving 4 bases not matched to a gene. From germline, CDR1 is SGHNT and CDR2 YYREEE (reference sequence).